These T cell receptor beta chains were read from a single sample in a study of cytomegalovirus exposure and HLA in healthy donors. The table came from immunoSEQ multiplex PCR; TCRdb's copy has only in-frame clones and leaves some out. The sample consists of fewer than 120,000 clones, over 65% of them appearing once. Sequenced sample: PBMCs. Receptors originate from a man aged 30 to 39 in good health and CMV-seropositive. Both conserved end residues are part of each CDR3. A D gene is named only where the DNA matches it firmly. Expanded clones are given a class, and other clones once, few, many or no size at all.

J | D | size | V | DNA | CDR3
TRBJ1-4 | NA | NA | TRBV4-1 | TGCGCCAGCAGCCGGGGCTCCCCAGGGTGGGAAGAAAAACTGTTTTTT | CASSRGSPGWEEKLFF
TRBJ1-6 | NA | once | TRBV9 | TGTGCCAGCAGCCCTCATGAGAACCATAATTCACCCCTCCACTTT | CASSPHENHNSPLHF
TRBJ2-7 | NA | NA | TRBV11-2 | TGTGCCAGCAGCTTAGGGGAGACCCTCCCATATTCCTACGAGCAGTACTTC | CASSLGETLPYSYEQYF
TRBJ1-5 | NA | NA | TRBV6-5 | TGTGCCAGCAGCCGTACCAGGGGCGGCCAGCCCCAGCATTTT | CASSRTRGGQPQHF
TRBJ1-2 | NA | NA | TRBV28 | TGTGCCAGCAGCAGCGGGAGGAGGGGGGCTCCTGGCTACACCTTC | CASSSGRRGAPGYTF
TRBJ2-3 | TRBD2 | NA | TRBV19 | TGTGCCAGTAGTTCCGGGACTAGCGGGCGTGGGATGCAGTATTTT | CASSSGTSGRGMQYF
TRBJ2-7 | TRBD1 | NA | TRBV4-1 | TGCGCCAGCAGCCAAGTCGGCAGGGGGCTTTACGAGCAGTACTTC | CASSQVGRGLYEQYF
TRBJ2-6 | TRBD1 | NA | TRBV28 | TGTGCCAGCAGCCGCCCGACCACAGGGGCGCGGACCTTCTCTGGGGCCAACGTCCTGACTTTC | CASSRPTTGARTFSGANVLTF
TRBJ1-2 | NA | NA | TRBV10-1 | TGCGCCAGCAAGGCGGGGCAGGCCTATGGCTACACCTTC | CASKAGQAYGYTF
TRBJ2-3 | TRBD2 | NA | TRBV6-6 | TGTGCCAGCAGTTACGCAGCGGGGGCGACCACAGATACGCAGTATTTT | CASSYAAGATTDTQYF
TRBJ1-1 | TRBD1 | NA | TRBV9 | TGTGCCAGCAGCGAAGACAGGGTGAACACTGAAGCTTTCTTT | CASSEDRVNTEAFF
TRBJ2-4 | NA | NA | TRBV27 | TGTGCCAGCAGTACCTTAACAGGGACCAAAAACATTCAGTACTTC | CASSTLTGTKNIQYF
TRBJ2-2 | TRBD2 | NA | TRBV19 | TGTGCCAGTAGTCCGCGGGAGGCCGGGGAGCTGTTTTTT | CASSPREAGELFF
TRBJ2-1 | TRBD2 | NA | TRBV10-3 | TGTGCCATCAATCCCCGCGGGGGGGAAAATGAGCAGTTCTTC | CAINPRGGENEQFF
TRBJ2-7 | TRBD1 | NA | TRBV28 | TGTGCCAGCAGTCGACAGGGCTACGAGCAGTACTTC | CASSRQGYEQYF
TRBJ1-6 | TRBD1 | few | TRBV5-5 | TGTGCCAGCAGCCAGGGGACAGGGGGCGGTTCACCCCTCCACTTT | CASSQGTGGGSPLHF
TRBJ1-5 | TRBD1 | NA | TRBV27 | TGTGCCAGCAGCTCAGGGACAGGGGGAAACCAGCCCCAGCATTTT | CASSSGTGGNQPQHF
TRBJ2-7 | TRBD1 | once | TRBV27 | TGTGCCAGCAGTTCTGTCACGACAGGGGGCCTCTACGAGCAGTACTTC | CASSSVTTGGLYEQYF
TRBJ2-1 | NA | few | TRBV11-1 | TGTGCCAGCAGCACACCGGGTTCCTACAATGAGCAGTTCTTC | CASSTPGSYNEQFF
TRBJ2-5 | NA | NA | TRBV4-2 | TGTGCCAGCAGCCTGGGGGCGGGACAGAGAGTTCAAGAGACCCAGTACTTC | CASSLGAGQRVQETQYF
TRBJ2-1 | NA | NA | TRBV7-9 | TGTGCCAGCAGCAAGCAAAACAATGAGCAGTTCTTC | CASSKQNNEQFF
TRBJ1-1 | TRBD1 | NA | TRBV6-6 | TGTGCCAGCAGCCGGACAGGGACCGAGGCTTTCTTT | CASSRTGTEAFF
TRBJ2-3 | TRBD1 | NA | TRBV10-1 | TGCGCCAGCAGACAGGGGGCAGATACGCAGTATTTT | CASRQGADTQYF
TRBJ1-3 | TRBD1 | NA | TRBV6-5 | TGTGCCAGCAGTCGGACAGGGGGCCGAAACACCATATATTTT | CASSRTGGRNTIYF
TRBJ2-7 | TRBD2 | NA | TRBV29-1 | TGCAGCGTTGAGGCGGGGGGGCCTTTCTACGAGCAGTACTTC | CSVEAGGPFYEQYF
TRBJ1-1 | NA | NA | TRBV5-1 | TGCGCCAGCAGCCCCAAGACAGACCCCCCTGAAGCTTTCTTT | CASSPKTDPPEAFF